Shown below are 30 T cell receptor beta chains from a single sample sequenced in a study of OX40 agonist ivuxolimab in advanced cancers. Profiling relied on immunoSEQ multiplex PCR, and the TCRdb table lists in-frame clones only, not all of them. The sample shows 90,000 to 100,000 clones, roughly 89% of them seen only once. The sample consisted of CD4+ or CD8+ T cells sorted from blood, taken in a trial of the OX40 agonist ivuxolimab. Receptors were obtained from an adult with an advanced solid tumor such as melanoma, head and neck, liver or kidney cancer.

The chain uses TRBV6-6 and TRBJ1-2, with D unresolved. V lost 7 bases, J lost 7 bases, and 19 bases lay in between. The CDR3 loop spans 14 amino acids. From germline, CDR1 is MNHNY and CDR2 SVGAGI (reference sequence). CDR3 nucleotides: TGTGCCAGCACCCGCAAGGCGGGGAGCAGTGGCTACACCTTC. Protein: CASTRKAGSSGYTF.

This clone appeared a single time. V usage is TRBV19 and J usage is TRBJ2-5; D is uncertain. V was cut by 5 bases and J by 6 bases, with 13 bases left in between. The CDR3 contains 13 residues. The germline V gene encodes CDR1 LNHDA and CDR2 SQIVND (reference sequence). CDR3 sequence (DNA): TGTGCCAGTAGTCTTGGGGTCGAGAAGACCCAGTACTTC. This gives the protein CASSLGVEKTQYF. Filled out from reference TRBV19 and TRBJ2-5, the complete variable domain reads DGGITQSPKYLFRKEGQNVTLSCEQNLNHDAMYWYRQDPGQGLRLIYYSQIVNDFQKGDIAEGYSVSREKKESFPLTVTSAQKNPTAFYLCASSLGVEKTQYFGPGTRLLVL.

The V gene is TRBV5-1, the J gene TRBJ2-2; no clear D gene. Germline V gene sequence: CDR1 SGHRS, CDR2 YFSETQ. Deletions cut 1 base from V and 1 base from J, with 8 bases between. The CDR3 spans 15 residues. CDR3 DNA sequence: TGCGCCAGCAGCTTGTCGCTAAAGAACACCGGGGAGCTGTTTTTT. This sequence encodes CASSLSLKNTGELFF. Together with reference TRBV5-1 and TRBJ2-2, the CDR3 gives the full variable domain: KAGVTQTPRYLIKTRGQQVTLSCSPISGHRSVSWYQQTPGQGLQFLFEYFSETQRNKGNFPGRFSGRQFSNSRSEMNVSTLELGDSALYLCASSLSLKNTGELFFGEGSRLTVL.

This chain links TRBV7-3 with TRBJ2-1, with D unclear. The V end lost 5 bases, the J end lost 0 bases, and 11 bases lay between the germline ends. CDR1 is SGHTA and CDR2 is FQGTGA in the germline V gene. The CDR3 loop spans 15 amino acids. CDR3 region: CASSPDIGSYNEQFF. The CDR3 coding sequence is TGTGCCAGCAGCCCCGACATAGGCTCCTACAATGAGCAGTTCTTC.

The chain has TRBV27 and TRBJ2-1; TRBD2 aligns across 9 bases. Germline V gives CDR1 MNHEY, CDR2 SMNVEV (reference sequence). This CDR3 is 17 amino acids long. The trim removed 6 bases at V and 3 bases at J, leaving 12 bases unmatched. CDR3 nucleotide sequence: TGTGCCAGCAGCCCGAGGGGGGTAGCGGGAGACTACAATGAGCAGTTCTTC. It codes for CASSPRGVAGDYNEQFF.

In nucleotides, the CDR3 is TGTGCCAGTAGTATCGAGGGAGGGGACACCGGGGAGCTGTTTTTT. Its translation: CASSIEGGDTGELFF. V usage is TRBV19 and J usage is TRBJ2-2; 7 bases are a match to TRBD2. The J segment lost 3 bases and the V segment lost 3 bases, leaving 4 bases of the junction unmatched. Germline CDR1 LNHDA, CDR2 SQIVND (reference sequence). This CDR3 is 15 amino acids long.

The CDR3 is CASDPGRRNQPQHF. The CDR3 bases are TGTGCCAGCGATCCGGGGAGGAGAAATCAGCCCCAGCATTTT. V and J are TRBV2 and TRBJ1-5; D not certain. Germline loops: CDR1 SNHLY, CDR2 FYNNEI. The germline V and J ends were trimmed by 8 bases and 4 bases, with 15 bases remaining between them. The CDR3 runs 14 residues. Full variable domain (outside the CDR3, taken from reference TRBV2 and TRBJ1-5): EPEVTQTPSHQVTQMGQEVILRCVPISNHLYFYWYRQILGQKVEFLVSFYNNEISEKSEIFDDQFSVERPDGSNFTLKIRSTKLEDSAMYFCASDPGRRNQPQHFGDGTRLSIL.

The J gene is TRBJ2-3, the V gene TRBV7-3; D ambiguous. V was trimmed by 0 bases and J by 6 bases, leaving 10 bases between them. The germline gives CDR1 SGHTA, CDR2 FQGTGA. The CDR3 runs 14 residues. DNA for the CDR3: TGTGCCAGCAGCTTAACAGGCGTCGTGGATACGCAGTATTTT. Protein: CASSLTGVVDTQYF.

CDR3: CATRPRGGTGARNTIYF. For the CDR3, the DNA is TGTGCCACCAGGCCAAGAGGGGGGACAGGGGCACGGAACACCATATATTTT. The genes are TRBV15 and TRBJ1-3; 10 bases align to TRBD1. Germline-derived CDR1 and CDR2 are LNHNV and YYDKDF (reference sequence). The CDR3 extends over 17 amino acids. Unmatched junction bases numbered 15, after V lost 6 bases and J lost 7 bases.

The chain couples TRBV5-5 to TRBJ2-7; TRBD1 is a possible D gene (6 bases). This CDR3 has 15 residues. From germline, CDR1 is SGHKS and CDR2 YYEKEE (reference sequence). V lost 4 bases and J 2 bases, leaving 16 bases between the germline ends. The CDR3 DNA is TGTGCCAGCAGCCCGGGACCGGGACAAGCCTACGAGCAGTACTTC. This sequence encodes CASSPGPGQAYEQYF.

The chain couples TRBV28 to TRBJ2-2, with TRBD2 matching over 10 bases. The germline gives CDR1 MDHEN, CDR2 SYDVKM. The V gene end was trimmed by 6 bases and the J gene end by 2 bases; junction bases not matched to a gene: 9. The CDR3 has 17 amino acids. CDR3 in DNA: TGTGCCAGCAGACCGACTAGCGGGCGATTAAACACCGGGGAGCTGTTTTTT. It translates to CASRPTSGRLNTGELFF.

The V call is TRBV7-2, the J call TRBJ2-3; D possibly uses TRBD1 or TRBD2 (5 bases each). Per the germline V gene, CDR1 is SGHTA and CDR2 is FQGNSA. V was cut by 8 bases and J by 7 bases, with 25 bases left in between. CDR3 length equals 16 residues. CDR3 protein: CASRLEGTVSTYTQYF. The CDR3 DNA reads as TGTGCCAGCCGCCTAGAAGGGACGGTGTCGACGTATACGCAGTATTTT.

V is TRBV4-3 and J is TRBJ2-7; 9 bases align to TRBD2. The CDR3 length is 19 residues. Germline V lookup: CDR1 LGHNA, CDR2 YSLEER. V dropped 0 bases and J dropped 4; count of bases not matched to a gene: 16. In DNA form, the CDR3 reads TGCGCCAGCAGCCAAGAGGGCCCATCGATAGCGGGAGCTGCATACGAGCAGTACTTC. This translates into CASSQEGPSIAGAAYEQYF.

This clone has just a few counts. The genes are TRBV5-1 and TRBJ1-1; D is unclear. The CDR3 spans 17 residues. CDR1 and CDR2 (germline): SGHRS, YFSETQ. V was pared by 4 bases and J by 0 bases, with 19 bases between. Here the CDR3 reads CASSPDTISSLNTEAFF. The DNA for the CDR3 is TGCGCCAGCAGCCCCGACACCATTAGTTCATTGAACACTGAAGCTTTCTTT.

This chain connects TRBV6-1 to TRBJ1-5, with unresolved D. The V gene lost 10 bases and the J gene lost 0 bases, with 13 bases spanning the gap. The germline CDR1 and CDR2 sequences are MNHNS and SASEGT. The CDR3 is 14 residues long. The CDR3 spells CATVQEYSNQPQHF. DNA for the CDR3: TGTGCCACTGTTCAGGAATATAGCAATCAGCCCCAGCATTTT.

The chain uses TRBV6-1 and TRBJ1-6; possibly TRBD1 for D (6 bases). The V end lost 9 bases, the J end lost 7 bases, and 16 bases lay between the germline ends. In germline, CDR1 is MNHNS, CDR2 SASEGT. This CDR3 is built from 14 residues. CDR3 amino acids: CASTTGALNSPLHF. The CDR3 DNA reads TGTGCCAGTACGACGGGGGCTCTGAATTCACCCCTCCACTTT.

The V and J genes are TRBV6-5 and TRBJ1-2, with 7 bases identical to TRBD1. The CDR3 contains 14 residues. J gave up 5 bases and V 5 bases, and 8 bases lay outside the gene matches. Germline CDR1 and CDR2: MNHEY and SVGAGI. The CDR3 protein is CASSPGQRIYGYTF. The CDR3 DNA is TGTGCCAGCAGTCCGGGACAGAGGATTTATGGCTACACCTTC.

The V gene is TRBV27, the J gene TRBJ1-4; D uncertain. V was clipped by 5 bases and J by 5 bases, with 18 bases between them. Per the germline V gene, CDR1 is MNHEY and CDR2 is SMNVEV (reference sequence). The CDR3 is made up of 16 amino acids. The CDR3 here is CASSLNTLRKNEKLFF. CDR3 DNA sequence: TGTGCCAGCAGTCTTAACACCCTGCGAAAGAATGAAAAACTGTTTTTT.

This sequence joins TRBV7-2 and TRBJ2-7, with a possible D match to TRBD2 (5 bases). CDR1 is SGHTA, CDR2 FQGNSA, per germline. The CDR3 is 15 residues long. Trimming cost V 5 bases and J 4 bases, with 18 bases left between them. The CDR3 reads CASSPSRGRFYEQYF. The CDR3 DNA is TGTGCCAGCAGCCCCAGTCGGGGTAGGTTTTACGAGCAGTACTTC.

The chain links TRBV5-1 to TRBJ2-5; D gene ambiguous. V lost 0 bases and J 3 bases, leaving 9 bases between the germline ends. The CDR3 extends over 14 amino acids. CDR1 and CDR2 from the germline V gene are SGHRS and YFSETQ. The CDR3 spells CASSLAQRKETQYF. The CDR3 DNA reads as TGCGCCAGCAGCTTGGCCCAGAGAAAAGAGACCCAGTACTTC.

This chain links TRBV18 with TRBJ2-3; D is ambiguous. Trimming took 2 bases from V and 1 from J, leaving 7 bases between them. Germline CDR1 reads KGHSH; CDR2 reads LQKENI. CDR3 size: 14 residues. This CDR3 reads CASSPTDGTDTQYF. In nucleotides, the CDR3 is TGTGCCAGCTCACCAACGGACGGCACAGATACGCAGTATTTT.

The chain joins TRBV19 to TRBJ1-1; tentatively, D is TRBD1 (6 bases). The germline V and J ends were trimmed by 5 bases and 5 bases, with 15 bases remaining between them. The CDR3 is 14 amino acids. Germline values: CDR1 LNHDA, CDR2 SQIVND (reference sequence). This CDR3 reads CASSPTMTGTEAFF. CDR3 in DNA: TGTGCCAGTAGTCCGACGATGACAGGAACTGAAGCTTTCTTT.

The chain has TRBV30 and TRBJ2-5, with TRBD1 identical over 10 bases. The V gene end was trimmed by 4 bases and the J gene end by 4 bases; junction bases not matched to a gene: 12. There are 16 residues in the CDR3. Germline V gene lookup returns CDR1 GTSNPN and CDR2 SVGIG (reference sequence). DNA of the CDR3: TGTGCCTGGAATATAGGAGGGACAGGGGTGGTAGAGACCCAGTACTTC. Translating gives CAWNIGGTGVVETQYF.

This clone appeared a single time. The rearrangement uses TRBV5-1 and TRBJ2-1, with D uncertain. V lost 0 bases, J lost 5 bases, and 12 bases lay in between. Germline V gene lookup returns CDR1 SGHRS and CDR2 YFSETQ. The CDR3 sequence is 15 residues long. CDR3 DNA sequence: TGCGCCAGCAGCTTGGAAGTAGGATCGCACAATGAGCAGTTCTTC. It is translated as CASSLEVGSHNEQFF.

This sequence joins TRBV30 and TRBJ2-3; TRBD1 might be the D (5 bases). The CDR3 loop spans 13 amino acids. V lost 4 bases and J 5 bases, leaving 13 bases between the germline ends. Germline V lookup: CDR1 GTSNPN, CDR2 SVGIG (reference sequence). CDR3 sequence reads: CAWTLGALDTQYF. DNA for the CDR3: TGTGCCTGGACCCTAGGGGCCCTAGATACGCAGTATTTT.

This clone was picked up one time. The rearrangement links TRBV30 to TRBJ2-3; TRBD1 matches at 7 bases. The V gene's germline CDR1 is GTSNPN and CDR2 SVGIG (reference sequence). V lost 2 bases and J lost 3; bases outside the gene matches: 8. The CDR3 spans 15 residues. For the CDR3, the DNA is TGTGCCTGGAGTACCACAGGGGTTCGGACAGATACGCAGTATTTT. Its translation is CAWSTTGVRTDTQYF.

The rearrangement uses TRBV7-9 and TRBJ1-3; D uncertain. The CDR3 totals 14 residues. Germline assignment: CDR1 SEHNR and CDR2 FQNEAQ (reference sequence). V was clipped by 5 bases and J by 0 bases, with 8 bases between them. Here the CDR3 reads CASSLDYSGNTIYF. The CDR3 coding sequence is TGTGCCAGCAGCCTGGACTACTCTGGAAACACCATATATTTT.

V and J are TRBV27 and TRBJ1-4, with 7 bases aligning to TRBD1. Germline V gene sequence: CDR1 MNHEY, CDR2 SMNVEV (reference sequence). There are 15 residues in the CDR3. V lost 9 bases to trimming and J lost 8 bases; unmatched junction nucleotides: 15. The CDR3 region is CASRRGRGLKEKLFF. The CDR3 DNA is TGTGCCAGTCGCCGAGGGAGGGGGCTAAAGGAAAAACTGTTTTTT.

The chain recombines TRBV5-1 with TRBJ1-1; the match to TRBD1 covers 7 bases. V lost 4 bases and J lost 6; bases outside the gene matches: 3. The CDR3 sequence is 12 residues long. The germline V gene encodes CDR1 SGHRS and CDR2 YFSETQ. This CDR3 is CASSRQGAEAFF. DNA for the CDR3: TGCGCCAGCAGCCGTCAGGGGGCTGAAGCTTTCTTT.

V usage is TRBV5-1 and J usage is TRBJ2-5, with D perhaps being TRBD1 or TRBD2 (5 bases each). CDR3 length equals 13 residues. Per the germline V gene, CDR1 is SGHRS and CDR2 is YFSETQ. Trimming took 7 bases from V and 1 from J, leaving 11 bases between them. The CDR3 is CASGREPQETQYF. Here the CDR3 DNA reads TGCGCCAGCGGCAGGGAGCCCCAAGAGACCCAGTACTTC.